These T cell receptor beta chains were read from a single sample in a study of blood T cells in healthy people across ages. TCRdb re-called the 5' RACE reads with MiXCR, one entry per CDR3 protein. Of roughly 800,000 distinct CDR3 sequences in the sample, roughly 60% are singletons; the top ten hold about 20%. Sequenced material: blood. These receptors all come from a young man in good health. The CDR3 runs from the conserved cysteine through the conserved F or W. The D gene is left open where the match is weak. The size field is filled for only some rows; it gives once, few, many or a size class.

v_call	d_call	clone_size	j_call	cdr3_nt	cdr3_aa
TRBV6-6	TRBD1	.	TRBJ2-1	TGTGCCAGCAGTTACGGGACAGGGGCGGAGTTCTTC	CASSYGTGAEFF
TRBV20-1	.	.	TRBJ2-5	TGCAGTGCTAGAGATGCCGGCGCCGGTGTGAGGGCCCAGTACTTC	CSARDAGAGVRAQYF
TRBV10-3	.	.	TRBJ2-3	TGTGCCATCAGTGAGTCGGCGGGAAAGGGGGAGAATACGCAGTATTTT	CAISESAGKGENTQYF
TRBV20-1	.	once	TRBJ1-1	TGCAGTGCTAGAGAACGTGAGCCTGAAGCTTTCTTT	CSAREREPEAFF
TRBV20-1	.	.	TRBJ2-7	TGCAGTGCTCAGGAAAGCTCCTACGAGCAGTACTTC	CSAQESSYEQYF
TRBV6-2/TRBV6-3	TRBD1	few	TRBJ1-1	TGTGCCAGCGTCGCGACAGGGCTTACTGAAGCTTTCTTT	CASVATGLTEAFF
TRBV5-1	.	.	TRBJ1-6	TGCGCCAGCAGGGCAGGCTTTAATTCACCCCTCCACTTT	CASRAGFNSPLHF
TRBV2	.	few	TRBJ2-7	TGTGCCAGCATCCCACAAGGGGTCTCGGACGGCGAGCAGTACTTC	CASIPQGVSDGEQYF
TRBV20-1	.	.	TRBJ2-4	TGCAGTGCCAAGATTACAGGGATCAAAAACATTCAGTACTTC	CSAKITGIKNIQYF
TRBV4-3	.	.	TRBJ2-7	TGCGCCGGCCTACCCACGATGGGGGAGCAGTACTTC	CAGLPTMGEQYF
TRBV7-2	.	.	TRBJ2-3	TGTGCCAGCAGCTTAGTGGACGGAACTACAGATACGCAGTATTTT	CASSLVDGTTDTQYF
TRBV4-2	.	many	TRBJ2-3	TGTGCCAGCAGCCCGGATTTAGATACGCAGTATTTT	CASSPDLDTQYF
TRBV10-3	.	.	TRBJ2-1	TGTGCCATCAGTGGTACAGACAGAGAGACCCAGTTCTTC	CAISGTDRETQFF
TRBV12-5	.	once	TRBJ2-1	TGTGCTAGTGGCTCTAACCGGGACGCTTCGAATGAGCAGTTCTTC	CASGSNRDASNEQFF
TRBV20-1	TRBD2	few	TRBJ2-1	TGCAGTGCTGCACTAGCGGGGGGGTCCGGTGAGCAGTTCTTC	CSAALAGGSGEQFF
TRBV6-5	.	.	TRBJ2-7	TGTGCCAGCAGTTACTCCAGCGATGCCTACGAGCAGTACTTC	CASSYSSDAYEQYF
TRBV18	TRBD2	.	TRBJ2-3	TGTGCCAGCTCACCACGGCTAGCGGGAGCAGATACGCAGTATTTT	CASSPRLAGADTQYF
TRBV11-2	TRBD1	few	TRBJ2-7	TGTGCCAGCAGCCCAGGACAGGGCCAAAGGGGTTACTCCTACGAGCAGTACTTC	CASSPGQGQRGYSYEQYF
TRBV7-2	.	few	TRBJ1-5	TGTGCCAGCACCACGTTCGGGGGGCCCAATCAGCCCCAGCATTTT	CASTTFGGPNQPQHF
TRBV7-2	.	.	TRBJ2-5	TGTGCCAGCAGCTCAGAGACAGGACTGGAGACCCAGTACTTC	CASSSETGLETQYF
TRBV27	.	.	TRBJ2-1	TGTGCCAGCAGTCCCGGACGGGGTGGGGCCTACAATGAGCAGTTCTTC	CASSPGRGGAYNEQFF
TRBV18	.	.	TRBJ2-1	TGTGCCAGCTCACCGCCAACCCAGGTTTACAATGAGCAGTTCTTC	CASSPPTQVYNEQFF
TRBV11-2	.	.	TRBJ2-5	TGTGCCAGCAGCACAGCGACTAGGAGGTACTTC	CASSTATRRYF
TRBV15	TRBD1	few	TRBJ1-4	TGTGCCACCAGCAGAGTAGGGGGCGCAGGCGAAAAACTGTTTTTT	CATSRVGGAGEKLFF
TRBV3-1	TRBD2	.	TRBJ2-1	TGTGCCAGCAGCCAAGTCAGCGGGGCCGTTTGGAACGAGCAGTTCTTC	CASSQVSGAVWNEQFF
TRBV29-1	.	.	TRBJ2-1	TGCAGCGCCCGGGACCACAATGAGCAGTTCTTC	CSARDHNEQFF
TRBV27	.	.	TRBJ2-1	TGTGCCAGCAGTTCCGGTCACGGCTCCTACAATGAGCAGTTCTTC	CASSSGHGSYNEQFF
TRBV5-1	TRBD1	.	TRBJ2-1	TGCGCCAGCAGCCGGGGACAGTGGGGCGATGAGCAGTTCTTC	CASSRGQWGDEQFF
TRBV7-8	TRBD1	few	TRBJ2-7	TGTGCCAGCAGCCCACGACAGGGCTCAGCCTACGAGCAGTACTTC	CASSPRQGSAYEQYF
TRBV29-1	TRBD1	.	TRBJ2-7	TGCAGCGTAACAGGGGTTTTCACGTACGAGCAGTACTTC	CSVTGVFTYEQYF
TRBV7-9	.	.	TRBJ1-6	TGTGCCAGCAGCTTAGAACGGAATTCACCCCTCCACTTT	CASSLERNSPLHF
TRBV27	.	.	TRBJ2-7	TGTGCCAGCAGACGGGACCCCGCCTACGAGCAGTACTTC	CASRRDPAYEQYF
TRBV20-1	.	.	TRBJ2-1	TGCAGTGCTAGTCAACCTACCTACTCCTACAATGAGCAGTTCTTC	CSASQPTYSYNEQFF
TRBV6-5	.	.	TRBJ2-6	TGTGCCAGCAGTTACCCCCAGGGGAACTCTGGGGCCAACGTCCTGACTTTC	CASSYPQGNSGANVLTF
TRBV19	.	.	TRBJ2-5	TGTGCCAGTAGTACGGGAGACTTGGGGAGGAGGACCCAGTACTTC	CASSTGDLGRRTQYF
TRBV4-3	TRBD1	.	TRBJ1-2	TGCGCCGGCAGCCAACAAGACAGGGGACAATATGGCTACACCTTC	CAGSQQDRGQYGYTF
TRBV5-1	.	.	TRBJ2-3	TGCGCCAGCAGAACCGGGACATCAATCACAGATACGCAGTATTTT	CASRTGTSITDTQYF
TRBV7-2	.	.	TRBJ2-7	TGTGCCAGCAGCTTCACCCTCGGTCTCTACGAGCAGTACTTC	CASSFTLGLYEQYF
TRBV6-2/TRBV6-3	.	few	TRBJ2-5	TGTGCCAGCAGTTCCAGGGGAAAGACCCAGTACTTC	CASSSRGKTQYF
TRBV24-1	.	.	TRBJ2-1	TGTGCCACCAGTGACTATAAACTAGGTGATGAGCAGTTCTTC	CATSDYKLGDEQFF
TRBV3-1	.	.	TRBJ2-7	TGTGCCAGCAGCCAAGGTCGGGAATCCCCTACCGAGCAGTACTTC	CASSQGRESPTEQYF
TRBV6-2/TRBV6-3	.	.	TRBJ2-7	TGTGCCAGCAGTTACGCCATTGGGGGCACCTACGAGCAGTACTTC	CASSYAIGGTYEQYF
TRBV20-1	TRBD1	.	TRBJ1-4	TGCAGTGCTAGGCCAGACGCCGACAGGGATTATGAAAAACTGTTTTTT	CSARPDADRDYEKLFF
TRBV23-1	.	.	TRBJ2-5	TGCGCCAGCAGTCATCGAACCCTCGGCTTGCGGGAGACCCAGTACTTC	CASSHRTLGLRETQYF
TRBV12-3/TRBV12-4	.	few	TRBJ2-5	TGTGCCGGGGACTCACTTGAAAATTCAGAGACCCAGTACTTC	CAGDSLENSETQYF
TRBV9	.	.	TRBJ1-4	TGTGCCAGCAGCGTAGGGACATCCGAGGCGGGAAAACTGTTTTTT	CASSVGTSEAGKLFF
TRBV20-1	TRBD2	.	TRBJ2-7	TGCAGTGCTAGAGATTGGAGAAGGGAGGGCGGAGTCTACGAGCAGTACTTC	CSARDWRREGGVYEQYF
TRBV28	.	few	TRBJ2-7	TGTGCCAGCAGAGTCTCGGGGGAGGGGGACGAGCAGTACTTC	CASRVSGEGDEQYF
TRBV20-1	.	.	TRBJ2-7	TGCAGTGCTAGAAATAGGATAACGTACGAGCAGTACTTC	CSARNRITYEQYF
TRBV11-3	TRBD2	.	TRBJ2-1	TGTGCCAGCAGCGAGGGGACTAGCGGTTACAATGAGCAGTTCTTC	CASSEGTSGYNEQFF
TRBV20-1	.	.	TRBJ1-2	TGCAGTGCTAGAGAATCAGGGGATGGCTACACCTTC	CSARESGDGYTF
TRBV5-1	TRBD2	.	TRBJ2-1	TGCGCCAGCAGCCCGCTGAAGCGGGAGGGCGCCAATGAGCAGTTCTTC	CASSPLKREGANEQFF
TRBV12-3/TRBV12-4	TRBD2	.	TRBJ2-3	TGTGCCAGCAGACTTGGACTAGCTCTGGGGTATACGCAGTATTTT	CASRLGLALGYTQYF
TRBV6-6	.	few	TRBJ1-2	TGTGCCAGCGGGATGCTCGTCCATGGCTACACCTTC	CASGMLVHGYTF
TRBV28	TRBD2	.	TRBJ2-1	TGTGCCAGCATCGGGACTAGCGGGCCACGTGAGCAGTTCTTC	CASIGTSGPREQFF